This is a list of T cell receptor beta chains from one sample in a study of blood T cell repertoires in COVID-19. Measured with immunoSEQ multiplex PCR; TCRdb has only the in-frame clones, and not every one. Of nearly 90,000 clones detected, about two thirds appear once; the ten largest clones hold about 15%. Input material: peripheral blood. The receptor source for this set is a woman older than 75 with acute or convalescent COVID-19. Both conserved end residues are part of each CDR3. A D gene is named only where the DNA matches it firmly. A clone size is listed for some rows: how often the clone was seen (once, few, many), or a class if it is expanded.

CASSPGLAGPNEQFF TGTGCCAGCAGCCCGGGACTAGCGGGGCCCAATGAGCAGTTCTTC TRBD2 - TRBJ2-1 TRBV5-4
CASSQGTGVGGFSYEQYF TGCGCCAGCAGCCAAGGGACAGGGGTAGGGGGTTTCTCCTACGAGCAGTACTTC TRBD1 few TRBJ2-7 TRBV4-1
CASSLNGRGDQYF TGTGCCAGCTCACTAAATGGTCGCGGGGACCAGTACTTC - - TRBJ2-5 TRBV18
CASNRGAGITSSTEAFF TGTGCCAGCAATCGGGGGGCAGGGATAACCTCAAGCACTGAAGCTTTCTTT - - TRBJ1-1 TRBV11-3
CAITPGQSYNTEAFF TGTGCCATCACTCCAGGACAATCTTACAACACTGAAGCTTTCTTT - - TRBJ1-1 TRBV10-3
CASSQLRTGDPSTDTQYF TGTGCCAGCAGCCAGCTGAGGACAGGGGACCCTAGCACAGATACGCAGTATTTT TRBD1 - TRBJ2-3 TRBV3-1/TRBV3-2
CASSSRYSGNTIYF TGTGCCAGCAGCTCCCGTTATTCTGGAAACACCATATATTTT - - TRBJ1-3 TRBV21-1
CASSPRTGTNEKLFF TGTGCCAGCTCACCACGAACAGGGACTAATGAAAAACTGTTTTTT - few TRBJ1-4 TRBV18
CASSPSGTQGGQPQHF TGTGCCAGCTCACCCTCCGGGACCCAGGGGGGTCAGCCCCAGCATTTT TRBD1 once TRBJ1-5 TRBV18
CASRGGGSNEKLFF TGCGCCAGCAGAGGAGGCGGCTCTAATGAAAAACTGTTTTTT - - TRBJ1-4 TRBV5-1
CSVWDRDSEAFF TGCAGCGTTTGGGACCGGGACAGCGAAGCTTTCTTT TRBD1 - TRBJ1-1 TRBV29-1
CASSSGTATSPLHF TGTGCCAGCAGCTCAGGGACAGCCACTTCACCCCTCCACTTT TRBD1 once TRBJ1-6 TRBV13
CASSPITGQANYGYTF TGTGCCAGCAGCCCAATTACAGGTCAAGCTAACTATGGCTACACCTTC - - TRBJ1-2 TRBV28
CASSLYRGGNMNTEAFF TGTGCCAGCAGTTTATACCGGGGGGGGAACATGAACACTGAAGCTTTCTTT - - TRBJ1-1 TRBV27
CASSLGGIRGSPLHF TGCGCCAGCAGCTTGGGGGGCATAAGGGGTTCACCCCTCCACTTT - few TRBJ1-6 TRBV5-1
CAWSAGETENIQYF TGTGCCTGGAGTGCAGGGGAGACCGAAAACATTCAGTACTTC - few TRBJ2-4 TRBV30
CASSLYRGTEAFF TGTGCCAGCAGCCTGTACAGGGGCACTGAAGCTTTCTTT TRBD1 - TRBJ1-1 TRBV11-3
CASSRKGQVHYEQYF TGTGCCAGCAGCCGCAAGGGGCAGGTCCACTACGAGCAGTACTTC - few TRBJ2-7 TRBV21-1
CASSPTDNYGYTF TGTGCCAGCAGCCCGACAGACAACTATGGCTACACCTTC - few TRBJ1-2 TRBV7-6
CASTNPGYGYTF TGTGCCAGCACCAACCCAGGGTATGGCTACACCTTC - - TRBJ1-2 TRBV9
CAWSVDAGGRDEQFF TGTGCCTGGAGTGTAGATGCGGGGGGGAGGGATGAGCAGTTCTTC TRBD2 once TRBJ2-1 TRBV30
CASSLAMGPTGELFF TGTGCCAGCAGCTTAGCCATGGGGCCCACCGGGGAGCTGTTTTTT - - TRBJ2-2 TRBV7-9
CASSLEQGNTEAFF TGCGCCAGCAGCTTGGAACAGGGGAACACTGAAGCTTTCTTT - - TRBJ1-1 TRBV5-1
CASSSTGGEKLFF TGTGCCAGCAGTTCCACAGGGGGTGAAAAACTGTTTTTT TRBD1 - TRBJ1-4 TRBV6-6
CASSPDYRETQYF TGTGCCAGCAGCCCGGACTACAGAGAGACCCAGTACTTC - few TRBJ2-5 TRBV11-3